The sequence of this TCR beta chain was determined in a study of shared clonotypes between healthy human individuals. Generated by immunoSEQ multiplex PCR, the TCRdb table keeps only in-frame clones and is missing some. The sample holds 2 million to 2.5 million clones, less than 95% seen once. With 6 bases clipped from V and 9 bases from J, the junction kept 16 bases outside the gene matches. Per the germline V gene, CDR1 is LNHDA and CDR2 is SQIVND (reference sequence). The length of the CDR3 is 16 residues. The sample was naive CD4+ T cells from PBMCs. The subset is: CD45RA+ positively selected. The source of this sequence is a man aged 18 to 30 in good health. Some clones in this sample may be carry-over from other donors' samples. V usage is TRBV19 and J usage is TRBJ2-1; 8 bases match TRBD2. The chain's CDR3 is CASSSTGTRLTGEQFF. In DNA, the CDR3 is TGTGCCAGTAGCTCGACCGGGACTAGGCTTACGGGTGAGCAGTTCTTC.